This TCR beta chain comes out of a study of vaccination effects on CD4 cells after COVID-19. Study details: ViraFEST expansion of antigen-specific CD4+ T cells with viral peptide pools preceded sequencing.

A note on this clone: Its antigen is unknown.

The V gene lost 4 bases and the J gene lost 0 bases, with 12 bases spanning the gap. This CDR3 has 15 amino acids. Germline loops: CDR1 SGHKS, CDR2 YYEKEE (reference sequence). Profiling relied on immunoSEQ multiplex PCR, and the TCRdb table lists in-frame clones only, not all of them. The table lists roughly 64,000 clones, approximately 70% of them singletons. Scientists isolated CD4+ T cells after an approximately 10-day culture period ended. The genes are TRBV5-5 and TRBJ2-3; tentatively, D is TRBD1 (5 bases). This receptor was identified in a human donor who had a prior SARS-CoV-2 infection. The sample in question was CD4+ T cells from PBMCs cultured without peptide, obtained before COVID-19 vaccination. The CDR3 nucleotides read TGTGCCAGCAGCCGAACAGGAGCTAGCACAGATACGCAGTATTTT. Translating it yields CASSRTGASTDTQYF.